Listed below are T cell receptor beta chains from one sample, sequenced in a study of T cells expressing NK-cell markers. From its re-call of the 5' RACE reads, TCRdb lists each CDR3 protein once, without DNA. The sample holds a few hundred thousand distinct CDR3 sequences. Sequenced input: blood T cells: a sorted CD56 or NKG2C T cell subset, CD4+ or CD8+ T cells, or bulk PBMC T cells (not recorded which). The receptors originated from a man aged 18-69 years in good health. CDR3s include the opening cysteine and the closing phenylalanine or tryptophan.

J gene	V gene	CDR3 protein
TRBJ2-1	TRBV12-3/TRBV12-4	CASSLVLAGAAGEQFF
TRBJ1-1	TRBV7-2	CASSPRAGSLNTEAFF
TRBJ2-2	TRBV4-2	CASSLTVGQGGTGELFF
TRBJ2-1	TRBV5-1	CASSLEPGRAGRQFF
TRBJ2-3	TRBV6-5	CASSYGGALSGTDTQYF
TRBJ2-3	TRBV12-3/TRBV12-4	CASSSFRGKLTDTQYF
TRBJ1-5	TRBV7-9	CASSFGTWGQPQHF
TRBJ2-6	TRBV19	CASSILAGVSGANVLTF
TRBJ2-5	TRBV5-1	CASSLDGTGGAETQYF
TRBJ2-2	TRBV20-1	CSAVGQGAVGTGELFF
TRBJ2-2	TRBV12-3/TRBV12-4	CASSSHRSGGNTGELFF
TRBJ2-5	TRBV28	CASIAGGQKETQYF
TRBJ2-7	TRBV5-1	CASSLSPPGHRNSYEQYF
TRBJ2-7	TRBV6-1	CASSSPQNYEQYF
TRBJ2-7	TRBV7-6	CASSLVATGVSEQYF